These T cell receptor beta chains were read from a single sample in a study of shared T cell receptors in the human thymus. TCRdb's copy holds only in-frame clones and misses some; the assay was immunoSEQ multiplex PCR. The sample has approximately 760,000 clones; roughly 85% are singletons. This sample also belongs to another study, concerning human thymus T cells.

Sequencing input: thymocytes. The source is a girl in the first two years of life with a congenital heart defect. The CDR3 runs from the conserved cysteine through the conserved F or W. D genes are given only for firm matches. Not all rows give a size; the values are once, few, many and, for expanded clones, a class.

j_call d_call clone_size v_call cdr3_nt cdr3_aa
TRBJ1-1 TRBD1 - TRBV5-1 TGCGCCAGCAGCACCGGGACAGGGACCACTGAAGCTTTCTTT CASSTGTGTTEAFF
TRBJ2-1 - - TRBV6-5 TGTGCCAGCAGTTACTCGTACGCAGGGTACGATGAGCAGTTCTTC CASSYSYAGYDEQFF
TRBJ1-6 - - TRBV7-2 TGTGCCAGCAGCCACGGACAGTCCGGGCCTAATTCACCCCTCCACTTT CASSHGQSGPNSPLHF
TRBJ1-5 - - TRBV5-5 TGTGCCAGCAGCTTGGACAGGGATCAGCCCCAGCATTTT CASSLDRDQPQHF
TRBJ1-6 - - TRBV2 TGTGCCAGCAGTGAAGTAGGGAGATATTATAATTCACCCCTCCACTTT CASSEVGRYYNSPLHF
TRBJ2-5 - once TRBV6-5 TGTGCCAGCAGTTACCGAAGGACAGAGCAAGAGACCCAGTACTTC CASSYRRTEQETQYF
TRBJ1-6 - - TRBV2 TGTGCCAGCAGTGGTTGGGCGGGGCTGAATTCACCCCTCCACTTT CASSGWAGLNSPLHF
TRBJ1-2 TRBD1 - TRBV6-1 TGTGCCAGCAGTGTCTCCCGCAGGGGGCTGTGGTATGGCTACACCTTC CASSVSRRGLWYGYTF
TRBJ1-2 - - TRBV4-1 TGCGCCAGCAGCCAAGTGCGTACAGGCGGCTACACCTTC CASSQVRTGGYTF
TRBJ1-2 - - TRBV7-2 TGTGCCAGCAGCTTAGCCCGACAGATCTATGGCTACACCTTC CASSLARQIYGYTF
TRBJ2-7 - - TRBV27 TGTGCCAGCAGTTTATCGGAGGGGGGGCAGAGGTACGAGCAGTACTTC CASSLSEGGQRYEQYF
TRBJ1-1 - - TRBV5-1 TGCGCCAGCCTTCTCGTGGCCGACGGAGTCACTGAAGCTTTCTTT CASLLVADGVTEAFF
TRBJ2-1 TRBD2 - TRBV5-1 TGCGCCAGCAGCTTGGAATCCTGGCGGGAGGCCTACAATGAGCAGTTCTTC CASSLESWREAYNEQFF
TRBJ1-2 - - TRBV4-3 TGCGCCAGCAGCCAAGAGGCCGCAGGGAGGTACGGCTACACCTTC CASSQEAAGRYGYTF
TRBJ1-2 - - TRBV7-8 TGTGCCAGCAGCCTCCGACAGGACCCAAGGAATGGCTACACCTTC CASSLRQDPRNGYTF
TRBJ1-1 - - TRBV19 TGTGCCAGTAGTCCGGGGAGGAACACTGAAGCTTTCTTT CASSPGRNTEAFF
TRBJ1-5 - - TRBV27 TGTGCCAGCAGTTTATCGTTTGCAGGGCATAGCAATCAGCCCCAGCATTTT CASSLSFAGHSNQPQHF
TRBJ1-5 - once TRBV28 TGTGCCAGCAGTTTAGTGTTATCGGACTATAGCAATCAGCCCCAGCATTTT CASSLVLSDYSNQPQHF
TRBJ2-1 TRBD1 few TRBV5-6 TGTGCCAGCAACCTCACATCTAGGGGGCCGCTGAATGGGGAGCAGTTCTTC CASNLTSRGPLNGEQFF
TRBJ1-2 TRBD1 - TRBV11-2 TGTGCCAGCAGCCCCGGGACAGGGGGTGCCTACACCTTC CASSPGTGGAYTF
TRBJ2-7 - - TRBV10-3 TGTGCCATCAGTGTCAGGGACTTCTACGAGCAGTACTTC CAISVRDFYEQYF
TRBJ1-3 - - TRBV5-4 TGTGCCAGCAGCTTGGGACAGAATACAAACACCATATATTTT CASSLGQNTNTIYF
TRBJ1-1 TRBD1 - TRBV19 TGTGCCAGTAGTGCCCAGACAGGGAAGACTGAAGCTTTCTTT CASSAQTGKTEAFF
TRBJ1-1 - - TRBV5-1 TGCGCCAGCAGCGCGGGGGGCAATTGCACTGAAGCTTTCTTT CASSAGGNCTEAFF
TRBJ1-5 TRBD1 - TRBV4-3 TGCGCCAGCAGCTCCACCGGCGGGGACAGCCTACATTTT CASSSTGGDSLHF
TRBJ2-1 - - TRBV11-1 TGTGCCAGCAGCTTCAAGAACAGGGCGAATGAGCAGTTCTTC CASSFKNRANEQFF
TRBJ1-2 - - TRBV29-1 TGCAGCGCGGAAAGGGGCGAAAGCTATGGCTACACCTTC CSAERGESYGYTF
TRBJ2-3 - - TRBV6-1 TGTGCCAGCAGTGTGGGTTTTCGGACAGCAAGCACAGATACGCAGTATTTT CASSVGFRTASTDTQYF
TRBJ1-6 TRBD1 - TRBV14 TGTGCCAGCAGCCAAACCGGGACAGGGGCGAATTCACCCCTCCACTTT CASSQTGTGANSPLHF
TRBJ2-1 TRBD2 - TRBV9 TGTGCCAGCAGCCCTAGCGGTTCCCTCTCCTACAATGAGCAGTTCTTC CASSPSGSLSYNEQFF
TRBJ1-4 - - TRBV11-2 TGTGCCAGCAGCTTAGATTCCGTACGGGACGCCAGGGGAAAACTGTTTTTT CASSLDSVRDARGKLFF
TRBJ2-7 - once TRBV7-2 TGTGCCAGCAGCTTAGCGTTAGATCCTAGATCCAACGAGCAGTACTTC CASSLALDPRSNEQYF
TRBJ2-2 TRBD1 - TRBV9 TGTGCCAGCAGCGTAGGAGTCGGACAGGGTTTACGGTTCACCGGGGAGCTGTTTTTT CASSVGVGQGLRFTGELFF
TRBJ2-7 - - TRBV19 TGTGCCAGTAGCAACAGGTCTAACGAGCAGTACTTC CASSNRSNEQYF
TRBJ1-2 TRBD1 few TRBV7-6 TGTGCCAGCAGCTCGAAAAAACCCGGGACAGACTATGGCTACACCTTC CASSSKKPGTDYGYTF
TRBJ2-3 - - TRBV6-5 TGTGCCAGCAGTTACCTGCAGAGCACAGATACGCAGTATTTT CASSYLQSTDTQYF
TRBJ2-6 - few TRBV11-2 TGTGCCAGCCGGGTCGGTGGGGCCAACGTCCTGACTTTC CASRVGGANVLTF
TRBJ1-1 TRBD1 - TRBV5-1 TGCGCCAGCAGCTCCGCCCCGGGACAGGACATGAACACTGAAGCTTTCTTT CASSSAPGQDMNTEAFF
TRBJ1-2 - - TRBV30 TGTGCCTGGAGTGGGGAGGAACTTTATGGCTACACCTTC CAWSGEELYGYTF
TRBJ2-7 TRBD1 - TRBV27 TGTGCCAGCAATCCTAGGACAGGGATGAACGAGCAGTACTTC CASNPRTGMNEQYF
TRBJ1-1 TRBD1 - TRBV19 TGTGCCAGTAGTATAGACCCGACAGGGGGCACTGAAGCTTTCTTT CASSIDPTGGTEAFF
TRBJ1-1 - - TRBV18 TGTGCCAGCTCACCACCGATTACCGGCAGGAGTCGGAGGGGTCGCTGCACTGAAGCTTTCTTT CASSPPITGRSRRGRCTEAFF
TRBJ1-5 - - TRBV28 TGTGCCAGCAGGGAAGGACAGCATAGCAATCAGCCCCAGCATTTT CASREGQHSNQPQHF
TRBJ1-1 TRBD1 once TRBV6-1 TGTGCCAGCAGTGAGACAGGGACCAGTGAAGCTTTCTTT CASSETGTSEAFF
TRBJ1-6 - - TRBV4-1 TGCGCCAGCAGCCAAAGGATCGGGGAGGTCGGGGATTCACCCCTCCACTTT CASSQRIGEVGDSPLHF
TRBJ1-1 TRBD1 - TRBV18 TGTGCCAGCTCACTCACACCCAGGGGGACGAACACTGAAGCTTTCTTT CASSLTPRGTNTEAFF
TRBJ2-2 - - TRBV7-8 TGTGCCAGCAGCTTAGGGACACGCTCCTGGGAGCTGTTTTTT CASSLGTRSWELFF
TRBJ1-5 TRBD1 - TRBV18 TGTGCCAGCTCACCACGGGGGACAGGCAATCAGCCCCAGCATTTT CASSPRGTGNQPQHF